This T cell receptor beta chain was obtained from a study of T cells in Graves' hyperthyroidism and ophthalmopathy. Amplified regions were TCR beta CDR3 sequences from RNA transcripts. The HTBI set primed first-round TCR CDR3 RT-PCR. Via MiXCR, TCRdb re-called the multiplex PCR reads, giving one row per CDR3 protein. Here the sample spans about 560,000 distinct CDR3 sequences, around 14% being singletons. Exclusions: uncontrolled infection, other autoimmune disease, pregnancy, lactation. The diagnoses drew upon clinical symptoms, serum thyroxine and TRAb, thyroid ultrasound and orbital computed tomography. The CDR3 contains 14 residues. Deletions cut 2 bases from V and 1 base from J, with 8 bases between. The germline gives CDR1 MNHNS, CDR2 SASEGT. This clonotype was seen ten or more times.

Sequencing was carried out using blood. This receptor was identified in a woman in her twenties or thirties with Graves' hyperthyroidism. The chain recombines TRBV6-1 with TRBJ1-1; D is ambiguous. The CDR3 loop reads CASSEFLGNTEAFF. Written as DNA, the CDR3 is TGTGCCAGCAGTGAATTTTTAGGGAACACTGAAGCTTTCTTT.